The rows below give T cell receptor beta chains drawn from one sample of a study of blood T cell repertoires in COVID-19. Clones were sequenced by immunoSEQ multiplex PCR, and TCRdb holds only the in-frame ones, with some missing. The repertoire holds 90,000 to 120,000 clones, with approximately 88% as singletons. Sequences were obtained from peripheral blood. Source of these receptors: a human donor in a cohort sampled during active COVID-19. Both conserved end residues are part of each CDR3. A D gene is named only where the DNA matches it firmly. A clone size is listed for some rows: how often the clone was seen (once, few, many), or a class if it is expanded.

j_call,v_call,clone_size,d_call,cdr3_nt,cdr3_aa
TRBJ1-6,TRBV19,once,TRBD1,TGTGCCAGTAGGGGACAGGGGCGATCACCCCTCCACTTT,CASRGQGRSPLHF
TRBJ1-1,TRBV20-1,few,.,TGCAGTGCTAGAGATGGCAACTACAGGAACTTT,CSARDGNYRNF
TRBJ2-1,TRBV30,.,.,TGTGCCTGGAGTAGCGGATTCGGGAAGCAGTTCTTC,CAWSSGFGKQFF
TRBJ2-7,TRBV18,few,.,TGTGCCAGCTCACCACCTTTAGCACAGGGGGGGTCCTACGAGCAGTACTTC,CASSPPLAQGGSYEQYF
TRBJ2-1,TRBV5-1,.,TRBD1,TGCGCCAGCAGCCCGGACAGGGGCTCCTACAATGAGCAGTTCTTC,CASSPDRGSYNEQFF
TRBJ2-5,TRBV7-6,.,TRBD2,TGTGCCAGCAGCTTAACCGCTAGCGGGATGGGTATCCAGTACTTC,CASSLTASGMGIQYF
TRBJ2-3,TRBV7-8,.,.,TGTGCCAGCAGCTTCGATCCGGGAGATACGCAGTATTTT,CASSFDPGDTQYF
TRBJ2-3,TRBV29-1,once,.,TGCAGCGTTGTGGTAGTCCTTAGCACAGATACGCAGTATTTT,CSVVVVLSTDTQYF
TRBJ2-1,TRBV29-1,few,.,TGCAGCGGTGACAGTTCCAATGAGCAGTTCTTC,CSGDSSNEQFF
TRBJ1-4,TRBV6-5,many,.,TGTGCCAGTACTCGGGGACTCCGAGGAGAAAAACTGTTTTTT,CASTRGLRGEKLFF
TRBJ1-4,TRBV3-1/TRBV3-2,once,TRBD1,TGTGCCACCGCCCCACAGGGGGCTAATGAAAAACTGTTTTTT,CATAPQGANEKLFF
TRBJ2-1,TRBV2,.,.,TGTGCCAGCAGGGACCTTAGCAGCGGTGAGCAGTTCTTC,CASRDLSSGEQFF
TRBJ1-1,TRBV5-4,.,.,TGTGCCAGCAGCTTTAGGACAGAGGGCACTGAAGCTTTCTTT,CASSFRTEGTEAFF
TRBJ1-3,TRBV18,.,.,TGTGCCAGCTCACCAGGACAGCCGCTCTCTGGAAACACCATATATTTT,CASSPGQPLSGNTIYF
TRBJ2-1,TRBV7-2,once,TRBD2,TGTGCCAGCAGCTTAGTTAGCGGGGCAAACAATGAGCAGTTCTTC,CASSLVSGANNEQFF
TRBJ1-5,TRBV5-8,.,TRBD1,TGTGCCAGCAGCTTGGCGGGACAGTTGAACAATCAGCCCCAGCATTTT,CASSLAGQLNNQPQHF
TRBJ2-1,TRBV6-6,.,TRBD2,TGTGCCAGCAGTACAGCGGGAGCCTACAATGAGCAGTTCTTC,CASSTAGAYNEQFF
TRBJ2-5,TRBV24-1,.,.,TGTGCCACCAGTGGGGGCGGGATCCGGGAGACCCAGTACTTC,CATSGGGIRETQYF
TRBJ2-1,TRBV19,.,TRBD2,TGTGCCAGTAGTATCGGCGGGAGGGCCGGTGAGCAGTTCTTC,CASSIGGRAGEQFF
TRBJ2-2,TRBV19,.,.,TGTGCCAGTAGGATACCCAGGGGTTGGCCGACCGGGGAGCTGTTTTTT,CASRIPRGWPTGELFF
TRBJ1-2,TRBV19,.,TRBD1,TGTGCCAGTAGTCCCAGACAGGGTGGCTATGGCTACACCTTC,CASSPRQGGYGYTF
TRBJ2-5,TRBV2,.,TRBD2,TGTGCCAGCAGTCTAGCGGGAACCCCGCTGGAGACCCAGTACTTC,CASSLAGTPLETQYF
TRBJ2-5,TRBV18,.,.,TGTGCCAGCTCACCACTCCGAGGGTTCTCGATGGGTGAGACCCAGTACTTC,CASSPLRGFSMGETQYF
TRBJ1-2,TRBV7-2,.,.,TGTGCCAGCAGCTATCAGGGGGGCTACACCTTC,CASSYQGGYTF
TRBJ2-2,TRBV2,.,TRBD2,TGTGCCAGCAGTGGACCCTCTAGCGGGAGGACCTCATTCGCTTCCGGGGAGCTGTTTTTT,CASSGPSSGRTSFASGELFF
TRBJ1-6,TRBV5-1,.,TRBD1,TGCGCCAGCACGGACAGGGCCAATTCACCCCTCCACTTT,CASTDRANSPLHF
TRBJ2-7,TRBV12-3/TRBV12-4,.,.,TGTGCCAGCAGTTATCCGGCCTACGAGCAGTACTTC,CASSYPAYEQYF
TRBJ1-1,TRBV19,.,.,TGTGCCAGTAGTATTCGGGTGAACACTGAAGCTTTCTTT,CASSIRVNTEAFF
TRBJ1-5,TRBV19,.,.,TGTGCCAGTAGTATTACATCTAGCAATCAGCCCCAGCATTTT,CASSITSSNQPQHF
TRBJ1-2,TRBV10-2,once,TRBD1,TGCGCCAGCAGGCCGGGACAGGGGTTCTATGGCTACACCTTC,CASRPGQGFYGYTF
TRBJ1-1,TRBV28,once,.,TGTGCCAGCAGTTCCCGACAGAATTTTGTTGCGGCTTTCTTT,CASSSRQNFVAAFF
TRBJ2-2,TRBV12-3/TRBV12-4,.,.,TGTGCCAGCAGTCCCGTTCCTGGGGAGCTGTTTTTT,CASSPVPGELFF
TRBJ2-1,TRBV27,.,TRBD1,TGTGCCAGCAGTCCGTCGTCCGACAGGGTCCCCTACAATGAGCAGTTCTTC,CASSPSSDRVPYNEQFF
TRBJ2-1,TRBV9,.,TRBD2,TGTGCCCGCAGCGTAGATGGACTAGCGGGAGGGGGGGAGCAGTTCTTC,CARSVDGLAGGGEQFF
TRBJ2-6,TRBV21-1,.,.,TGTGCCAGCAGCAAAGAGGACAGACACATCTCTGGGGCCAACGTCCTGACTTTC,CASSKEDRHISGANVLTF
TRBJ2-7,TRBV27,.,.,TGTGCCAGCAGCCCCGACAGTATCGTCTACGAGCAGTACTTC,CASSPDSIVYEQYF
TRBJ1-2,TRBV30,few,TRBD1,TGTGCCTGGAGTGCCCTGGACAGGGGTGGTGGCTACACCTTC,CAWSALDRGGGYTF
TRBJ1-3,TRBV4-3,.,TRBD1,TGCGCCAGCAGCCAAGAGGGGACAGGGGCTGGAAACACCATATATTTT,CASSQEGTGAGNTIYF
TRBJ1-1,TRBV29-1,.,TRBD1,TGCAGCGCCAGGACCGGGACAGGGGGATATACTGAAGCTTTCTTT,CSARTGTGGYTEAFF
TRBJ1-1,TRBV3-1/TRBV3-2,.,.,TGTGCCAGCAGCCAAGGGGTCGCAGGAATGAACACTGAAGCTTTCTTT,CASSQGVAGMNTEAFF
TRBJ1-3,TRBV18,.,.,TGTGCCAGCTCACCACAGAATGGGCTCTCTGGAAACACCATATATTTT,CASSPQNGLSGNTIYF
TRBJ1-2,TRBV6-2/TRBV6-3,few,.,TGTGCCAGCAGCCTCAATGACGGAGCTAACTATGGCTACACCTTC,CASSLNDGANYGYTF
TRBJ2-1,TRBV9,.,TRBD2,TGTGCCAGCAGCGTAGCTTTGGGTATACTAGCGGGAGACATGAATGAGCAGTTCTTC,CASSVALGILAGDMNEQFF
TRBJ2-7,TRBV27,.,TRBD1,TGTGCCAGCAGCCCTACCGGGACAGGGTTCGTGCTTCGGTGGAACCCTGAGTACTTC,CASSPTGTGFVLRWNPEYF
TRBJ1-5,TRBV7-2,.,TRBD1,TGTGCCAGCAGCGGACAGGGTGGCAATCAGCCCCAGCATTTT,CASSGQGGNQPQHF
TRBJ2-2,TRBV7-2,.,TRBD1,TGTGCCAGCAGCTCCAGGACAGGGGGCTTCGGGGAGCTGTTTTTT,CASSSRTGGFGELFF
TRBJ2-1,TRBV29-1,.,TRBD2,TGCAGCGCCTGGACTAGCGGCAATGAGCAGTTCTTC,CSAWTSGNEQFF
TRBJ2-3,TRBV6-6,.,TRBD2,TGTGCCAGCAGTCTCGGACTAGCGGGCCACATTGGTACAGATACGCAGTATTTT,CASSLGLAGHIGTDTQYF
TRBJ1-5,TRBV7-2,.,TRBD1,TGTGCCAGCAGCTTAGATCAGGGGGTCAATCAGCCCCAGCATTTT,CASSLDQGVNQPQHF